The 18 T cell receptor beta chains in this list originate from one sample, sequenced in a study of vaccination and CD4 T cells after COVID-19. Indicated treatment: approximately 11-day PBMC culture with coronavirus spike peptide pools or control peptides (ViraFEST assay). The antigens these receptors bind are not known. Cultured CD4+ T-cell DNA underwent Oncomine TCR Beta short-read sequencing. From the PCR reads, TCRdb called clonotypes with MiXCR, one entry per CDR3 protein. The sample shows 9,000 to 15,000 distinct CDR3 sequences, around a third of them seen only once. The sequences come from CD4+ T cells from blood, cultured in vitro, collected before SARS-CoV-2 vaccination. These receptors were collected from a human donor who received a COVID-19 vaccine.

This clonotype was counted between two and nine times. This chain connects TRBV24-1 to TRBJ2-1, with 8 nucleotides matching TRBD2. J lost 0 bases, V lost 4 bases, and 10 bases had no gene match. CDR1 and CDR2 (germline): KGHDR, SFDVKD. The CDR3 has 18 residues. This chain's CDR3 is CATSDRPGGPSSYNEQFF. CDR3 nucleotide sequence: TGTGCCACCAGTGACCGTCCGGGAGGGCCGAGCTCCTACAATGAGCAGTTCTTC.

The V gene is TRBV7-8, the J gene TRBJ2-2; D call uncertain. This CDR3 comprises 13 residues. V lost 11 bases to trimming and J lost 6 bases, with 16 bases between them. Per germline, CDR1 SGHVS and CDR2 FQNEAQ. This chain's CDR3 is CAVGGVIAGELFF. The CDR3 coding sequence is TGTGCCGTCGGTGGGGTAATTGCCGGGGAGCTGTTTTTT.

The chain joins TRBV6-5 to TRBJ2-3; 9 nucleotides match TRBD2. CDR3 size: 17 residues. Germline V gives CDR1 MNHEY, CDR2 SVGAGI. Trimming at V came to 0 bases and at J to 4 bases, leaving 8 bases not matched to a gene. The CDR3 DNA reads as TGTGCCAGCAGTTACTCATCGGCGGGGGGGCACGCAGATACGCAGTATTTT. Translated, it gives CASSYSSAGGHADTQYF.

The chain uses TRBV2 and TRBJ2-2, with 7 bases identical to TRBD1. Germline CDR1 and CDR2: SNHLY and FYNNEI. V trimming: 8 bases; J trimming: 4 bases; junction bases outside the gene matches: 10. The CDR3 length is 15 residues. The CDR3 loop reads CASVKDRDRTGELFF. The CDR3 DNA follows: TGTGCCAGCGTTAAAGACAGGGACCGCACCGGGGAGCTGTTTTTT.

This chain connects TRBV5-1 to TRBJ2-3; 10 nucleotides match TRBD2. From germline, CDR1 is SGHRS and CDR2 YFSETQ. V shed 0 bases, J shed 2 bases, and the junction held 6 bases outside the gene matches. This CDR3 spans 17 amino acids. CDR3 residues: CASSLAVAGGFTDTQYF. CDR3 DNA sequence: TGCGCCAGCAGCTTGGCGGTAGCGGGGGGCTTCACAGATACGCAGTATTTT.

V and J are TRBV20-1 and TRBJ1-2; no definite D call. CDR1 DFQATT and CDR2 SNEGSKA come from the germline V gene (reference sequence). CDR3 length equals 17 residues. Trimming pared 0 bases from V and 1 base from J, leaving 18 bases between. This chain's CDR3 is CSAREDAARYLNYGYTF. The CDR3 DNA reads TGCAGTGCTAGAGAGGATGCAGCTCGATATCTTAACTATGGCTACACCTTC.

This clonotype appeared a few times. The rearrangement joins TRBV20-1 to TRBJ2-7, with TRBD1 matching 8 bases. The CDR3 totals 15 residues. V lost 2 bases to trimming and J lost 5 bases; unmatched junction nucleotides: 11. Germline V gene sequence: CDR1 DFQATT, CDR2 SNEGSKA (reference sequence). The CDR3 here is CSARRADRDIDEQYF. CDR3 bases: TGCAGTGCTAGAAGGGCGGACAGGGACATCGACGAGCAGTACTTC.

This clonotype was observed a handful of times. This chain joins TRBV12-3 or TRBV12-4 and TRBJ1-5; perhaps TRBD1 as D (6 bases). Trimming took 6 bases from V and 5 from J, leaving 8 bases between them. The CDR3 spans 12 residues. The CDR3 protein is CASRGADQPQHF. The DNA for the CDR3 is TGTGCCAGCAGGGGGGCGGATCAGCCCCAGCATTTT.

The CDR3 sequence: CASSSRTGVRETQYF. The CDR3 DNA is TGTGCCAGCAGTTCCCGGACAGGGGTCCGGGAGACCCAGTACTTC. The chain has TRBV6-5 and TRBJ2-5, with 9 nucleotides matching TRBD1. Germline-derived CDR1 and CDR2 are MNHEY and SVGAGI. This CDR3 comprises 15 residues. After removal of 4 bases from V and 5 bases from J, the junction contained 8 bases not matched to a gene.

The rearrangement links TRBV7-6 to TRBJ1-3; no clear D. Germline-derived CDR1 and CDR2 are SGHVS and FNYEAQ. This CDR3 region has 16 residues. The ends were cut back, 5 bases at V and 4 bases at J, with 18 bases in the middle. In DNA form, the CDR3 reads TGTGCCAGCAGCCTCAGGCTCTCGGCGGCGGGAAACACCATATATTTT. Its protein product is CASSLRLSAAGNTIYF. Looking up the rest from reference TRBV7-6 and TRBJ1-3 gives the full variable domain: GAGVSQSPRYKVTKRGQDVALRCDPISGHVSLYWYRQALGQGPEFLTYFNYEAQQDKSGLPNDRFSAERPEGSISTLTIQRTEQRDSAMYRCASSLRLSAAGNTIYFGEGSWLTVV.

This clonotype was picked up a small number of times. The chain is built from TRBV7-3 and TRBJ2-5; the match to TRBD2 covers 7 bases. V lost 3 bases, J lost 3 bases, and 7 bases stayed unmatched. CDR1 is SGHTA, CDR2 FQGTGA, per germline. This CDR3 is 15 amino acids long. CDR3 DNA: TGTGCCAGCAGCTTTACTGGACTAGATGAAGAGACCCAGTACTTC. This gives the protein CASSFTGLDEETQYF.

The V and J genes are TRBV5-4 and TRBJ1-6; possible D gene TRBD1, 5 bases. V was trimmed by 4 bases and J by 4 bases, leaving 12 bases between them. The CDR3 runs to 15 residues. In germline, CDR1 is SGHNT, CDR2 YYREEE (reference sequence). The CDR3 sequence: CASSPGRLYNSPLHF. The CDR3 region has the DNA TGTGCCAGCAGCCCGGGACGGCTATATAATTCACCCCTCCACTTT.

The chain is built from TRBV7-9 and TRBJ1-2; TRBD1 aligns across 7 bases. V lost 5 bases to trimming and J lost 4 bases; unmatched junction nucleotides: 13. The CDR3 has 16 amino acids. From germline, CDR1 is SEHNR and CDR2 FQNEAQ (reference sequence). CDR3 nucleotides: TGTGCCAGCAGCCCATCAGGACAGGAGAGAATCTATGGCTACACCTTC. It is translated as CASSPSGQERIYGYTF.

This clonotype has just a few counts. This rearrangement joins TRBV6-1 to TRBJ2-4, with 9 bases fitting TRBD1. CDR1 and CDR2 (germline): MNHNS, SASEGT. The CDR3 loop spans 15 amino acids. V shed 5 bases, J shed 5 bases, and the junction held 7 bases outside the gene matches. This chain's CDR3 is CASSPQGAWQNIQYF. The DNA for the CDR3 is TGTGCCAGCAGTCCACAGGGGGCTTGGCAAAACATTCAGTACTTC.

The chain is built from TRBV2 and TRBJ1-3; D is possibly TRBD1 (5 bases). The CDR3 runs 17 residues. V was clipped by 9 bases and J by 0 bases, with 21 bases between them. Germline CDR1 reads SNHLY; CDR2 reads FYNNEI. The DNA for the CDR3 is TGTGCCAGTCAATTGTACCTCGGGGCCAACTCTGGAAACACCATATATTTT. It encodes CASQLYLGANSGNTIYF. The full variable domain, rest sourced from reference TRBV2 and TRBJ1-3, is EPEVTQTPSHQVTQMGQEVILRCVPISNHLYFYWYRQILGQKVEFLVSFYNNEISEKSEIFDDQFSVERPDGSNFTLKIRSTKLEDSAMYFCASQLYLGANSGNTIYFGEGSWLTVV.

By sample share, this clonotype is medium-sized. The CDR3 spells CASSGSGGGNDYTF. CDR3 nucleotide sequence: TGTGCCAGCAGTGGGTCCGGGGGGGGAAATGACTACACCTTC. The J gene is TRBJ1-2, the V gene TRBV25-1; a weak D match, TRBD1 (5 bases). The CDR3 runs 14 residues. The ends were cut back, 4 bases at V and 10 bases at J, with 19 bases in the middle. From germline, CDR1 is MGHDK and CDR2 SYGVNS.

The rearrangement joins TRBV7-3 to TRBJ2-3; TRBD2 matches 10 bases. Trimming cost V 1 base and J 2 bases; bases outside gene matches: 3. Looked up from germline, CDR1 is SGHTA and CDR2 is FQGTGA. The CDR3 contains 16 residues. The CDR3 nucleotides read TGTGCCAGCAGCTTAAGGCTAGCGGGGGCCACAGATACGCAGTATTTT. Amino acid sequence: CASSLRLAGATDTQYF.

This chain joins TRBV25-1 and TRBJ1-6; D unclear. Germline V gene data show CDR1 as MGHDK and CDR2 as SYGVNS. This CDR3 is 13 amino acids long. Trimming cost V 5 bases and J 8 bases, with 10 bases left between them. The CDR3 loop reads CASSRAADSPLHF. The CDR3 DNA follows: TGTGCCAGCAGTCGAGCTGCAGATTCACCCCTCCACTTT.